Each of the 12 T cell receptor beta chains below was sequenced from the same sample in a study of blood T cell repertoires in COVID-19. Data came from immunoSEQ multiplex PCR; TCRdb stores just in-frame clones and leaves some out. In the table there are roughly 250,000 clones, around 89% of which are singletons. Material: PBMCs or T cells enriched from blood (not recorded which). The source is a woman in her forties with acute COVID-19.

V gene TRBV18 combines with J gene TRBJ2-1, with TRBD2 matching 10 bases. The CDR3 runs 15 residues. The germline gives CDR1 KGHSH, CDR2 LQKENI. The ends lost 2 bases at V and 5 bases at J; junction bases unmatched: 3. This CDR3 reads CASSPILAGDNEQFF. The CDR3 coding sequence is TGTGCCAGCTCACCAATTCTAGCGGGGGACAATGAGCAGTTCTTC.

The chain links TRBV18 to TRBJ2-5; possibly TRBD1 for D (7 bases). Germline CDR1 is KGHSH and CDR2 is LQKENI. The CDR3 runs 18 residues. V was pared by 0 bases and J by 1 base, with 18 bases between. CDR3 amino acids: CASSPPTRDRIIQETQYF. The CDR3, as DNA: TGTGCCAGCTCACCACCGACGCGGGACAGAATAATCCAAGAGACCCAGTACTTC.

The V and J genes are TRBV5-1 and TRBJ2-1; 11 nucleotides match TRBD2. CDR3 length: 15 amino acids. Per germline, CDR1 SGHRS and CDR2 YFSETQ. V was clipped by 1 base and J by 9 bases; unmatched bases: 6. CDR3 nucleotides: TGCGCCAGCAGCTTGAGTCTAGCGGGAGGTACTGAGCAGTTCTTC. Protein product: CASSLSLAGGTEQFF.

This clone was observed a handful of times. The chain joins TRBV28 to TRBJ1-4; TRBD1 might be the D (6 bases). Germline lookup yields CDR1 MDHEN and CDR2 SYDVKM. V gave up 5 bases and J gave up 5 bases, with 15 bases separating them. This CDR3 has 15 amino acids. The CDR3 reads CASSGSGQQNEKLFF. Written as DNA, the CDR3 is TGTGCCAGCAGTGGGTCCGGACAGCAAAATGAAAAACTGTTTTTT.

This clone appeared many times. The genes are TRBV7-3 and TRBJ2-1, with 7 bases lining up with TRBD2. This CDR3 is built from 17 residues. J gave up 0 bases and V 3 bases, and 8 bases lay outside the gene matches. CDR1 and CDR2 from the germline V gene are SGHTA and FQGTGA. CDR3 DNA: TGTGCCAGCAGCTTCACGCCCTCTAGCGGCTCCTACAATGAGCAGTTCTTC. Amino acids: CASSFTPSSGSYNEQFF.

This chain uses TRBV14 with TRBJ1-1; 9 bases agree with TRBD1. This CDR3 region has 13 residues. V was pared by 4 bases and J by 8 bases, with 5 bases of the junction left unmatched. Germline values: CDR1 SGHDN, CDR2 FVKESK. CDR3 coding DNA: TGTGCCAGCAGCCTGTACAGGGGGCGCGAAGCTTTCTTT. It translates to CASSLYRGREAFF.

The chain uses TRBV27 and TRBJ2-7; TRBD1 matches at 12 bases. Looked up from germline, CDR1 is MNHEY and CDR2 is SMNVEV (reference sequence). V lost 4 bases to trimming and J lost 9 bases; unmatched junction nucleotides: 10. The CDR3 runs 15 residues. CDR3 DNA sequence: TGTGCCAGCAGTTCGGGGACAGGGGGCCTAGGTAGGCAGTACGTC. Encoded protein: CASSSGTGGLGRQYV.

The CDR3 loop is CASSSIGGGYTF. For the CDR3, the DNA is TGTGCCAGTAGTTCTATCGGAGGAGGCTACACCTTC. J is TRBJ1-2 and V is TRBV19; no definite D call. CDR1 LNHDA and CDR2 SQIVND come from the germline V gene (reference sequence). Deletions cut 5 bases from V and 8 bases from J, with 12 bases between. There are 12 residues in the CDR3. Supplemented by reference TRBV19 and TRBJ1-2, the full variable domain reads DGGITQSPKYLFRKEGQNVTLSCEQNLNHDAMYWYRQDPGQGLRLIYYSQIVNDFQKGDIAEGYSVSREKKESFPLTVTSAQKNPTAFYLCASSSIGGGYTFGSGTRLTVV.

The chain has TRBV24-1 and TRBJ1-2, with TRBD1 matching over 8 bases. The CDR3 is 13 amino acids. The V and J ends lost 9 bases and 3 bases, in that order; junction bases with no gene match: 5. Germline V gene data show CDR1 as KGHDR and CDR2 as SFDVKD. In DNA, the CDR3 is TGTGCCACCTCGGCAGGGGGCTACTATGGCTACACCTTC. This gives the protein CATSAGGYYGYTF.

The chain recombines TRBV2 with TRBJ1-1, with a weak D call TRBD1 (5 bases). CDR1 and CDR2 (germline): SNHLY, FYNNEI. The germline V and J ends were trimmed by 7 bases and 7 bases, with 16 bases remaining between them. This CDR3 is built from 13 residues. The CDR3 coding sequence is TGTGCCAGCATGCCCGGGGGAACTCTTGAAGCTTTCTTT. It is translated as CASMPGGTLEAFF.

The CDR3 loop is CASSLGVAGGDEQFF. CDR3 nucleotide sequence: TGTGCCAGCAGTTTAGGAGTAGCGGGAGGGGATGAGCAGTTCTTC. The chain employs TRBV28 and TRBJ2-1; TRBD2 matches 11 bases. The length of the CDR3 is 15 residues. With 2 bases clipped from V and 8 bases from J, the junction kept 5 bases outside the gene matches. Per the germline V gene, CDR1 is MDHEN and CDR2 is SYDVKM.

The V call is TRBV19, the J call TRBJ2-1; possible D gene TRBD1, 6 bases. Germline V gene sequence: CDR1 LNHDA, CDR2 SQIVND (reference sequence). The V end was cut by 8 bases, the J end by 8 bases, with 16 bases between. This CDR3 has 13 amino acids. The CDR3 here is CASAGVSGDEQFF. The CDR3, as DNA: TGTGCCAGTGCAGGGGTGAGTGGCGATGAGCAGTTCTTC.